Listed below are T cell receptor beta chains from one sample, sequenced in a study of blood T cell repertoires in COVID-19. The assay was immunoSEQ multiplex PCR, and TCRdb's table has in-frame clones only and misses some. The sample has 250,000 to 300,000 clones, 80% to 90% seen once. The sequenced material came from peripheral blood. These receptors came from a man at least 80 years old with acute or convalescent COVID-19. The CDR3 runs from the conserved cysteine through the conserved F or W. Each record gives: V gene, CDR3 protein.

v_gene: TRBV9
CDR3aa: CASSGLAGGTDTQYF

v_gene: TRBV7-2
CDR3aa: CASSWALAGGPNEQFF

v_gene: TRBV2
CDR3aa: CASSEKGQGAGELFF

v_gene: TRBV6-5
CDR3aa: CASGDSSYNSPLHF

v_gene: TRBV4-2
CDR3aa: CASSQDYGGRLHF

v_gene: TRBV5-1
CDR3aa: CASSFEGTISDTQYF

v_gene: TRBV7-2
CDR3aa: CASSLGRGQETQYF

v_gene: TRBV7-9
CDR3aa: CASSAQTGVKETQYF

v_gene: TRBV6-6
CDR3aa: CASSPLAGGSNTGELFF

v_gene: TRBV19
CDR3aa: CASSSSGTVLQHDQPQHF